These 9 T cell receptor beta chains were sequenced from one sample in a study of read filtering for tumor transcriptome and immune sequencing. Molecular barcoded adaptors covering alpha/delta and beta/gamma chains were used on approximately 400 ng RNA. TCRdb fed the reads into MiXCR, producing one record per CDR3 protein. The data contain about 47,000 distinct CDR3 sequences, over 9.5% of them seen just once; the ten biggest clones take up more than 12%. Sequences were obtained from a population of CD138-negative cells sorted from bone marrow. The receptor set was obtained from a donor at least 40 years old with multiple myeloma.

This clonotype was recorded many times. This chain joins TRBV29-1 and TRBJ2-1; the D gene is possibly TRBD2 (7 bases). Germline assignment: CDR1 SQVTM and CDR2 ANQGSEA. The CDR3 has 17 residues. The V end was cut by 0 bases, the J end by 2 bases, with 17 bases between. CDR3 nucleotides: TGCAGCGTTGAAGATCTTAGGGGGGGGGGTACCTACAATGAGCAGTTCTTC. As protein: CSVEDLRGGGTYNEQFF.

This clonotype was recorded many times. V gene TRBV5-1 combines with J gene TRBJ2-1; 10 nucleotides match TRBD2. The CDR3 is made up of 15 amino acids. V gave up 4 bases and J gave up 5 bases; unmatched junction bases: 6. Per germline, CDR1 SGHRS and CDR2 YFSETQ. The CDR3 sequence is CASSGVLAGNNEQFF. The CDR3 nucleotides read TGCGCCAGCAGCGGGGTACTAGCGGGAAACAATGAGCAGTTCTTC.

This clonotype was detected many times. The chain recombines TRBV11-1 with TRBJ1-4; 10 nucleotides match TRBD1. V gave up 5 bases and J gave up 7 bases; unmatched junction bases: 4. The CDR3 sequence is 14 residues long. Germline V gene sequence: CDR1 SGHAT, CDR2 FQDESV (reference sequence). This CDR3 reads CASSTRDRGEKLFF. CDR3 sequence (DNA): TGTGCCAGCAGCACCCGGGACAGGGGTGAAAAACTGTTTTTT.

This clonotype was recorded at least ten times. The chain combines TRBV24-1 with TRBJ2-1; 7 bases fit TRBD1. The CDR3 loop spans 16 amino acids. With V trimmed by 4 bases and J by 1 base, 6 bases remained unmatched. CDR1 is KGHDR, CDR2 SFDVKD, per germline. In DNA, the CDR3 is TGTGCCACCAGTGACACACAGGGGACATCCTACAATGAGCAGTTCTTC. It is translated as CATSDTQGTSYNEQFF.

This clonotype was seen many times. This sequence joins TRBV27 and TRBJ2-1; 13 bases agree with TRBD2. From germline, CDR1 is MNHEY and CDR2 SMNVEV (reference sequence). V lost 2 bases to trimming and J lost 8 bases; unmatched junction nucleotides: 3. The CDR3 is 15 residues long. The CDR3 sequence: CASSLKGLAGYEQFF. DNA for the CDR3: TGTGCCAGCAGTTTAAAGGGACTAGCGGGATATGAGCAGTTCTTC.

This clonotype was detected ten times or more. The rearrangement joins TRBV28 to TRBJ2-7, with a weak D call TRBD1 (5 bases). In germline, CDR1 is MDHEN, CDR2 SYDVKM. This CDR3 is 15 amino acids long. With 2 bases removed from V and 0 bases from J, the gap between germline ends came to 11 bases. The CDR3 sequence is CASSLLDSLSYEQYF. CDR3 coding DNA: TGTGCCAGCAGTTTACTTGACAGTCTCTCCTACGAGCAGTACTTC.

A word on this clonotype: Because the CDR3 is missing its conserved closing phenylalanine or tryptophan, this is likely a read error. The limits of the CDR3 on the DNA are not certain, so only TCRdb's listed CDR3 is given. The CDR3 sequence: CASRQGTGLEALL. The chain employs TRBV7-9 and TRBJ1-1; TRBD1 is the table's D call and was not checked against the DNA. The CDR3 has 13 residues if both end residues are counted. Germline V lookup: CDR1 SEHNR, CDR2 FQNEAQ (reference sequence).

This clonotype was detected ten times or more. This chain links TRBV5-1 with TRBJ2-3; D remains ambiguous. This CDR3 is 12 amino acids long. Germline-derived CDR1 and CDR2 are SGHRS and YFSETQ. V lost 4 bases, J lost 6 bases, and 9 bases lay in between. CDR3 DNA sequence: TGCGCCAGCAGCATCCAGATGGATACGCAGTATTTT. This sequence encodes CASSIQMDTQYF.

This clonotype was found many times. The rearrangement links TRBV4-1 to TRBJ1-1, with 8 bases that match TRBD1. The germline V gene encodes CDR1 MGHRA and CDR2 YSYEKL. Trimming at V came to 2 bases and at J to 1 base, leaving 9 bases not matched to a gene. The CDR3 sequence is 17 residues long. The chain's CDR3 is CASSQKQGDRKNTEAFF. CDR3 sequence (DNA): TGCGCCAGCAGCCAAAAACAGGGGGACAGAAAGAACACTGAAGCTTTCTTT.